Presented here are 9 T cell receptor beta chains from one specimen sequenced in a study of monozygotic twins with inflammatory bowel disease. TCRdb re-called the 5' RACE reads and catalogs CDR3 proteins one per entry, DNA excluded. This table lists 200,000 to 250,000 distinct CDR3 sequences. Sequencing was done on a sample of blood. These receptors were obtained from a human donor with ulcerative colitis or Crohn's disease, or a healthy co-twin of an affected twin (not recorded which).

This chain joins TRBV5-1 and TRBJ2-2. This CDR3 region has 14 residues. CDR1 is SGHRS and CDR2 is YFSETQ in the germline V gene. CDR3: CASSLASNTGELFF.

The V gene is TRBV5-4, the J gene TRBJ1-6; the D call from TCRdb, TRBD1, cannot be confirmed without DNA. Germline CDR1 reads SGHNT; CDR2 reads YYREEE (reference sequence). There are 18 residues in the CDR3. CDR3 amino acids: CASSSGKGAGTYNSPLHF.

This rearrangement joins TRBV12-3 or TRBV12-4 to TRBJ2-1. The CDR3 spans 12 residues. The CDR3 spells CASSPTADEQFF.

The rearrangement links TRBV12-2 to TRBJ2-1; the D gene TCRdb calls, TRBD2, cannot be checked with no DNA. TRBV12-2 is an annotated pseudogene. The CDR3 has 16 amino acids. The CDR3 sequence: CASRVPLAGPYNEQFF.

The rearrangement joins TRBV5-6 to TRBJ1-2. Germline V lookup: CDR1 SGHDT, CDR2 YYEEEE. The CDR3 totals 11 residues. The CDR3 reads CASSLAGIDTF.

The V call is TRBV6-5, the J call TRBJ2-7. Germline V CDR1 and CDR2: MNHEY, SVGAGI. CDR3 length equals 12 residues. The CDR3 spells CASSWGGQGEYF.

The chain employs TRBV4-3 and TRBJ2-1; TCRdb's D gene call, TRBD2, goes unchecked for lack of DNA. This CDR3 spans 17 amino acids. Germline CDR1 reads LGHNA; CDR2 reads YSLEER. The CDR3 loop is CASSQELASGRVNEQFF.

V is TRBV19 and J is TRBJ1-5; the D call of TRBD1 rests on TCRdb alone, since no DNA is present to check it. Germline CDR1 reads LNHDA; CDR2 reads SQIVND (reference sequence). This CDR3 spans 14 amino acids. CDR3 residues: CASSIAGGNQPQQF.

The gene calls are TRBV20-1 and TRBJ1-6; TCRdb picks TRBD1, but there is no DNA to check that call. The germline V gene encodes CDR1 DFQATT and CDR2 SNEGSKA (reference sequence). The CDR3 totals 17 residues. The CDR3 region is CSARDRFAAGGNSPLHF.